This TCR beta chain is drawn from a study of T cells in Graves' hyperthyroidism and ophthalmopathy (dated by TCRdb to the late 2010s). About the investigation overall: To identify distinguishing TCR V-J signatures, a discovery cohort of 100 or so patients was used, comprising some 45 with Graves' ophthalmopathy and roughly 60 with stable Graves' hyperthyroidism. Prospective prediction of ophthalmopathy was tested in an independent validation cohort of 18 hyperthyroidism patients and 17 patients who later progressed to ophthalmopathy. TCR Vbeta CDR3 sequencing of some 140 peripheral blood samples (over 40 ophthalmopathy, 75 or so hyperthyroidism and roughly 17 progressor patients) is reported in the paper. In addition, the study compared T-cell repertoires in thyroid tissue and in blood from five or six Graves' hyperthyroidism patients. The 100 or so discovery patients were randomly split 7:3 into training and test sets. Once sampling was done, hyperthyroidism patients were given methimazole at a starting dose of 30 mg daily, whereas ophthalmopathy patients were given high-dose intravenous methylprednisolone. Study-wide findings and limitations: No statistical method was used to fix the sample size in advance, and group allocation was not hidden from the investigators. Most expanded thyroid clonotypes (frequency above 0.001) were also found in blood, which suggests that blood repertoires may mirror thyroid immune responses. A model built on a 13 V-J signature distinguished ophthalmopathy from stable hyperthyroidism, reaching roughly 88% sensitivity and around 81% specificity in cross-validation and 80%/75% in testing. In validation, the model predicted progression to ophthalmopathy a median of roughly 6.1 months before onset, with about 67% sensitivity and 72.22% specificity.

The TCR beta CDR3 regions were amplified from RNA transcripts. The TCR CDR3 was subjected to a first round of RT-PCR using the HTBI primer set and the Qiagen OneStep RT-PCR kit. Libraries were constructed in a second round of multiplex PCR, after which size selection and purification were performed. Libraries were sequenced paired-end with 100 bp reads on an Illumina HiSeq2000. Regarding the original processing steps: Raw data were processed with SOAPnuke, discarding reads with adapters, uncalled bases, mean Phred below 15, or no exact constant-primer or identifier match. High-quality paired reads were merged with COPE v1.2.5, and unique nucleotide sequences were defined as clonotypes. MiTCR v1.1 was used to align clonotypes to the IMGT TRBV, TRBD and TRBJ reference segments. The analysis was restricted to V-J combinations with a frequency above 0.0001, which together covered roughly 99% of the repertoires. A TCS score was defined as the ratio of F50 (clonal expansion) to E x V (chaos), with BLOSUM62-based TCRdist applied between CDR3 peptides within each V-J. Welch's t-statistics and random forest reduced fewer than 600 V-J features to 10 to 15, which were used in a naive Bayes classifier (R e1071). Thyroid-blood repertoire similarity was quantified with the Morisita-Horn index. TCRdb took the public reads, trimmed them with fastp at Q25, ran MiXCR for clone calling and kept in-frame beta chains. Each record represents a unique CDR3 protein, reported with the most common genes and DNA among its rows. The V and J calls, along with clone size, are taken from TCRdb and not from the paper's own processing. This sample is represented by 550,000 to 600,000 distinct CDR3 sequences; 40% to 55% of them were singletons. The ten largest account for over 15% of the sample.

Patients with uncontrolled infections, other autoimmune diseases, pregnancy or lactation were excluded. Diagnoses were based on clinical symptoms, serum thyroxine and TRAb, thyroid ultrasound and orbital computed tomography. Total RNA was extracted using Trizol reagent, and RNA quality was assessed on an Agilent 2100 Bioanalyzer. With regard to this clonotype: What this receptor recognizes is not known. Since a much larger clone is just one base distant, this may be a read error.

The CDR3, from cysteine to phenylalanine, totals 13 residues. The DNA shown is the 39-base CDR3, in frame from base 1. The trim is 5 bases for V and 0 bases for J, with a gap of 7 bases between the germline ends. CDR1 and CDR2, looked up from the germline V gene, are ENHRY and SYGVKD. The rearrangement joined TRBV10-3 to TRBJ1-1, with the D gene not confidently named. The TCR originated in an adult woman with Graves' disease, either hyperthyroidism or ophthalmopathy (not recorded which). The sample comprised peripheral blood or thyroid tissue (not recorded which). For the CDR3, the sequence is CAISPAVNTEAFF. The bases are TGTGCCATCAGTCCCGCAGTGAACACTGAAGCTTTCTTT.